This is a list of T cell receptor beta chains from one sample in a study of blood T cell repertoires in COVID-19. Profiling relied on immunoSEQ multiplex PCR, and the TCRdb table lists in-frame clones only, not all of them. This repertoire shows about 91,000 clones, 87% found once; its top ten account for approximately 5%. Sequences were obtained from peripheral blood. These receptors were obtained from a man between 65 and 85 years old with acute or convalescent COVID-19. Each CDR3 is given with its conserved first and last residue. The order of the fields is J gene, clone size, V gene, D gene, CDR3 length, CDR3 protein, CDR3 DNA. The D gene is left open where the match is weak. Expanded clones get a size class; other rows say once, few or many, or leave the size out.

>TRBJ1-1|NA|TRBV19|TRBD1|14
CASSAGQGATEAFF
TGTGCCAGTAGTGCCGGACAGGGGGCGACTGAAGCTTTCTTT
>TRBJ1-4|NA|TRBV2|TRBD1|14
CASSAETGGEKLFF
TGTGCCAGCAGTGCAGAGACAGGGGGTGAAAAACTGTTTTTT
>TRBJ1-1|NA|TRBV7-9|NA|14
CASSSYYRVTEAFF
TGTGCCAGCAGCTCATACTACAGGGTCACTGAAGCTTTCTTT
>TRBJ1-2|NA|TRBV4-1|TRBD1|15
CASSQIRTGSYGYTF
TGCGCCAGCAGCCAGATTAGGACAGGGAGCTATGGCTACACCTTC
>TRBJ2-1|NA|TRBV6-4|TRBD2|16
CASAGTSGGQWNEQFF
TGTGCCAGCGCCGGGACTAGCGGGGGACAGTGGAATGAGCAGTTCTTC
>TRBJ1-2|NA|TRBV6-5|NA|13
CASSSGEVYGYTF
TGTGCCAGCAGTTCCGGGGAGGTCTATGGCTACACCTTC
>TRBJ1-4|NA|TRBV11-2|NA|14
CASSSRGFGEKLFF
TGTGCCAGCAGCTCCAGGGGATTTGGGGAAAAACTGTTTTTT
>TRBJ1-5|NA|TRBV5-6|TRBD1|15
CASSLRTGMGQPQHF
TGTGCCAGCAGCCTCAGGACAGGGATGGGTCAGCCCCAGCATTTT
>TRBJ1-1|once|TRBV12-3/TRBV12-4|NA|13
CASSPFRDTEAFF
TGTGCCAGCAGCCCTTTCCGAGACACTGAAGCTTTCTTT
>TRBJ1-5|few|TRBV27|NA|14
CASSREASNQPQHF
TGTGCCAGCAGCCGGGAAGCTAGCAATCAGCCCCAGCATTTT
>TRBJ2-7|NA|TRBV6-4|NA|18
CASTLSKVIFDITYEQYF
TGTGCCAGCACATTAAGTAAGGTAATTTTCGACATAACCTACGAGCAGTACTTC
>TRBJ1-1|NA|TRBV28|NA|15
CASSSRGFRETEAFF
TGTGCCAGCAGTTCAAGGGGTTTCAGAGAAACTGAAGCTTTCTTT
>TRBJ1-1|NA|TRBV6-5|TRBD1|16
CASSYRGQGRNTEAFF
TGTGCCAGCAGTTATAGGGGACAGGGCCGGAACACTGAAGCTTTCTTT
>TRBJ1-6|NA|TRBV2|NA|15
CASSDRGFYNSPLHF
TGTGCCAGCAGTGATCGAGGGTTCTATAATTCACCCCTCCACTTT
>TRBJ2-3|NA|TRBV5-6|NA|14
CASRFGGLGDTQYF
TGTGCCAGCAGGTTCGGGGGGCTGGGAGATACGCAGTATTTT
>TRBJ1-3|NA|TRBV5-1|TRBD1|19
CASSLRPGQAFNSGNTIYF
TGCGCCAGCAGCTTGCGCCCGGGACAGGCGTTCAATTCTGGAAACACCATATATTTT
>TRBJ1-5|NA|TRBV11-2|TRBD1|15
CASSLSGGANQPQHF
TGTGCCAGCAGCTTATCAGGGGGCGCGAATCAGCCCCAGCATTTT
>TRBJ2-3|NA|TRBV10-2|TRBD2|14
CASETSGTTDTQYF
TGCGCCAGTGAGACTAGCGGGACCACAGATACGCAGTATTTT
>TRBJ1-6|NA|TRBV18|NA|14
CASSPTGIDSPLHF
TGTGCCAGCTCACCAACAGGGATCGATTCACCCCTCCACTTT
>TRBJ2-2|once|TRBV6-6|NA|14
CASSYLQGTGELFF
TGTGCCAGCAGTTACTTGCAGGGCACCGGGGAGCTGTTTTTT
>TRBJ1-5|NA|TRBV6-1|TRBD1|15
CASSEAQGGNQPQHF
TGTGCCAGCAGTGAAGCACAGGGGGGGAATCAGCCCCAGCATTTT
>TRBJ1-1|NA|TRBV6-5|NA|11
CASIGGAEAFF
TGTGCCAGCATCGGGGGGGCTGAAGCTTTCTTT
>TRBJ1-2|NA|TRBV5-6|TRBD1|13
CASSLGGQGGYTF
TGTGCCAGCAGCTTGGGGGGACAGGGCGGCTACACCTTC
>TRBJ1-3|NA|TRBV2|NA|16
CASSEWPGRDGNTIYF
TGTGCCAGCAGTGAGTGGCCAGGGAGGGATGGAAACACCATATATTTT
>TRBJ1-2|NA|TRBV6-5|TRBD1|15
CASSPYQGANYGYTF
TGTGCCAGCAGTCCATACCAGGGGGCAAACTATGGCTACACCTTC
>TRBJ2-3|once|TRBV3-1/TRBV3-2|NA|15
CASSQVRGHTDTQYF
TGTGCCAGCAGCCAAGTTAGGGGACACACAGATACGCAGTATTTT
>TRBJ1-2|NA|TRBV6-2/TRBV6-3|TRBD1|14
CASSSGDRNYGYTF
TGTGCCAGCAGCTCCGGGGACAGAAACTATGGCTACACCTTC
>TRBJ1-1|NA|TRBV10-2|NA|14
CASRISDMSTEAFF
TGCGCCAGCAGAATATCCGACATGTCCACTGAAGCTTTCTTT
>TRBJ2-7|NA|TRBV7-2|NA|15
CASRSGTPYSYEQYF
TGTGCCAGCAGATCCGGGACTCCTTACTCCTACGAGCAGTACTTC
>TRBJ2-1|once|TRBV5-1|TRBD2|16
CASSLGLAGSYNEQFF
TGCGCCAGCAGCTTGGGACTAGCGGGGTCCTACAATGAGCAGTTCTTC
>TRBJ2-7|NA|TRBV6-6|NA|14
CASTPQASTYEQYF
TGTGCCTCTACCCCTCAGGCCAGTACCTACGAGCAGTACTTC
>TRBJ1-2|NA|TRBV6-1|NA|13
CASSEGAVYGYTF
TGTGCCAGCAGTGAAGGGGCAGTCTATGGCTACACCTTC
>TRBJ1-5|NA|TRBV21-1|NA|16
CASSKGGGQGDQPQHF
TGTGCCAGCAGCAAAGGGGGCGGACAGGGAGATCAGCCCCAGCATTTT
>TRBJ2-5|NA|TRBV7-8|TRBD2|16
CASSLLAGGVLETQYF
TGTGCCAGCAGCTTACTAGCGGGGGGGGTTCTGGAGACCCAGTACTTC
>TRBJ2-2|NA|TRBV5-1|NA|14
CASSLRQDTGELFF
TGCGCCAGCAGCTTACGACAGGACACCGGGGAGCTGTTTTTT
>TRBJ1-6|NA|TRBV3-1/TRBV3-2|NA|15
CASSQVPGGGSPLHF
TGTGCCAGCAGCCAAGTCCCCGGCGGAGGTTCACCCCTCCACTTT
>TRBJ1-6|once|TRBV6-5|TRBD1|15
CANSYGGGLNSPLHF
TGTGCCAACAGTTACGGAGGGGGCCTAAATTCACCCCTCCACTTT
>TRBJ2-3|once|TRBV7-2|TRBD2|15
CASTPLSGGADTQYF
TGTGCCAGCACCCCACTAAGCGGGGGGGCAGATACGCAGTATTTT
>TRBJ2-1|few|TRBV4-2|NA|15
CASSPTGGPYNEQFF
TGTGCCAGCAGCCCAACTGGAGGTCCCTACAATGAGCAGTTCTTC
>TRBJ1-3|once|TRBV23-1|NA|15
CASHKNRPSGNTIYF
TGCGCCAGTCATAAAAACAGGCCCTCTGGAAACACCATATATTTT
>TRBJ1-6|NA|TRBV19|NA|13
CASNGEGDSPLHF
TGTGCCAGTAACGGGGAAGGCGATTCACCCCTCCACTTT
>TRBJ1-3|NA|TRBV5-1|NA|14
CASSSGSAGNTIYF
TGCGCCAGCAGCTCAGGGTCCGCTGGAAACACCATATATTTT
>TRBJ2-3|once|TRBV6-5|NA|14
CASRRFTSTDTQYF
TGTGCCAGCAGGAGATTCACTAGCACAGATACGCAGTATTTT
>TRBJ2-3|NA|TRBV9|TRBD2|18
CASSTPGLAALSTDTQYF
TGTGCCAGCAGCACCCCGGGACTAGCAGCTCTAAGCACAGATACGCAGTATTTT
>TRBJ1-3|NA|TRBV10-3|NA|13
CATHRSPGNTIYF
TGTGCCACCCACAGGAGTCCTGGAAACACCATATATTTT
>TRBJ1-3|NA|TRBV29-1|TRBD1|15
CSVEPQTGSGNTIYF
TGCAGCGTTGAACCGCAGACAGGGTCTGGAAACACCATATATTTT
>TRBJ1-1|NA|TRBV30|NA|13
CAYTGMVEPEAFF
TGTGCCTATACAGGGATGGTTGAACCTGAAGCTTTCTTT